The 29 T cell receptor beta chains reported below all come from one sample, sequenced in a study of siplizumab effects on memory and regulatory T cells. Generated by immunoSEQ multiplex PCR, the TCRdb table keeps only in-frame clones and is missing some. The table includes 100,000 to 110,000 clones, about 95% detected once. The sample consisted of non-Treg CD4+ T cells sorted from blood. The receptors come from a human donor in good health.

This chain joins TRBV6-1 and TRBJ1-1; D ambiguous. The CDR3 is 16 residues long. CDR1 and CDR2 (germline): MNHNS, SASEGT. Trimming cost V 3 bases and J 0 bases, with 14 bases left between them. The CDR3 region is CASSDSLGSLNTEAFF. In nucleotides, the CDR3 is TGTGCCAGCAGTGATTCATTGGGGTCATTGAACACTGAAGCTTTCTTT.

The CDR3 coding sequence is TGTGCCAGCAGTTCTCAACCGGGGACTGGCTACACCTTC. This encodes CASSSQPGTGYTF. This sequence joins TRBV6-5 and TRBJ1-2; tentative D call: TRBD1 (5 bases). Germline values: CDR1 MNHEY, CDR2 SVGAGI. The V and J ends lost 4 bases and 7 bases respectively, with 13 bases between them. This CDR3 contains 13 residues.

This clone appeared once. This chain connects TRBV9 to TRBJ2-1, with TRBD2 identical over 8 bases. The germline gives CDR1 SGDLS, CDR2 YYNGEE. The ends lost 2 bases at V and 7 bases at J; junction bases unmatched: 11. The CDR3 runs to 16 residues. The CDR3 bases are TGTGCCAGCAGCGTGGGCGGGAGGAGGTCGGGGAATGAGCAGTTCTTC. Protein sequence: CASSVGGRRSGNEQFF.

J is TRBJ2-3 and V is TRBV7-9; no firm D call. Germline V gene lookup returns CDR1 SEHNR and CDR2 FQNEAQ (reference sequence). The CDR3 loop spans 12 amino acids. The V gene lost 1 base and the J gene lost 11 bases, with 10 bases spanning the gap. Here the CDR3 reads CASSLESLGQYF. In nucleotides, the CDR3 is TGTGCCAGCAGCTTAGAATCCTTGGGGCAGTATTTT.

The chain employs TRBV9 and TRBJ2-1, with D perhaps given as TRBD1 or TRBD2 (5 bases each). The CDR3 has 15 amino acids. V was shortened by 0 bases and J by 3 bases, with 10 bases between the two germline ends. Germline loops: CDR1 SGDLS, CDR2 YYNGEE. The CDR3 loop reads CASSVAGTLYNEQFF. The CDR3 DNA is TGTGCCAGCAGCGTAGCGGGGACCCTCTACAATGAGCAGTTCTTC.

A single count supports this clone. The rearrangement links TRBV5-4 to TRBJ2-7; 7 bases match TRBD2. The CDR3 extends over 14 amino acids. The germline CDR1 and CDR2 sequences are SGHNT and YYREEE (reference sequence). With 9 bases clipped from V and 8 bases from J, the junction kept 17 bases outside the gene matches. Here the CDR3 reads CATHEERGLIKQYF. The CDR3, as DNA: TGTGCCACCCACGAGGAGCGGGGACTAATAAAGCAGTACTTC.

The chain has TRBV29-1 and TRBJ2-7; 10 bases align to TRBD1. V trimming: 1 base; J trimming: 2 bases; junction bases outside the gene matches: 2. The germline V gene has CDR1 SQVTM and CDR2 ANQGSEA. The CDR3 loop spans 14 amino acids. CDR3 DNA sequence: TGCAGCGTTGAAGCCGGGACAGGGGCCTACGAGCAGTACTTC. This sequence encodes CSVEAGTGAYEQYF.

DNA of the CDR3: TGTGCCAGCAGCGTCGCGCGGGGCTATGGCTACACCTTC. Encoded protein: CASSVARGYGYTF. The V gene is TRBV11-2, the J gene TRBJ1-2; D not certain. The CDR3 spans 13 residues. Trimming cost V 5 bases and J 4 bases, with 11 bases left between them. Germline lookup yields CDR1 SGHAT and CDR2 FQNNGV.

Note on this clone: At one end the junction does not follow the germline gene, possibly because of a read error. The V call is TRBV7-7, the J call TRBJ2-5, with 10 positions matching TRBD2. The CDR3 totals 14 residues. Germline CDR1 and CDR2: SSHAT and FNYEAQ (reference sequence). This CDR3 is CASSLNILAGEQYF. The CDR3 nucleotides read TGTGCTAGCAGCTTAAATATCCTAGCGGGGGAGCAGTACTTC. The full variable domain, with the rest looked up from reference TRBV7-7 and TRBJ2-5, is GAGVSQSPRYKVTKRGQDVTLRCDPISSHATLYWYQQALGQGPEFLTYFNYEAQPDKSGLPSDRFSAERPEGSISTLTIQRTEQRDSAMYRCASSLNILAGEQYFGPGTRLLVL.

The chain couples TRBV28 to TRBJ1-2; 7 bases are shared with TRBD1. There are 13 residues in the CDR3. V lost 3 bases, J lost 4 bases, and 2 bases stayed unmatched. CDR1 is MDHEN and CDR2 is SYDVKM in the germline V gene. CDR3 region: CASSFTGAYGYTF. The CDR3 DNA follows: TGTGCCAGCAGTTTCACAGGGGCCTATGGCTACACCTTC.

V and J are TRBV7-9 and TRBJ1-4, with D uncertain. CDR1 SEHNR and CDR2 FQNEAQ come from the germline V gene (reference sequence). V lost 5 bases and J 7 bases, leaving 11 bases between the germline ends. The CDR3 is 13 amino acids. This CDR3 reads CASSATESEKLFF. CDR3 DNA sequence: TGTGCCAGCAGCGCAACGGAGAGTGAAAAACTGTTTTTT.

The rearrangement links TRBV5-5 to TRBJ1-2; D gene unclear. V shed 0 bases and J shed 1 base, with 10 bases lying between them. Germline V gene sequence: CDR1 SGHKS, CDR2 YYEKEE (reference sequence). The CDR3 consists of 15 residues. CDR3 residues: CASSLVRDHNYGYTF. CDR3 in DNA: TGTGCCAGCAGCTTGGTTAGAGACCATAACTATGGCTACACCTTC. Full variable domain (remainder filled in from reference TRBV5-5 and TRBJ1-2): DAGVTQSPTHLIKTRGQQVTLRCSPISGHKSVSWYQQVLGQGPQFIFQYYEKEERGRGNFPDRFSARQFPNYSSELNVNALLLGDSALYLCASSLVRDHNYGYTFGSGTRLTVV.

This rearrangement joins TRBV29-1 to TRBJ1-1, with 10 nucleotides matching TRBD1. Losses at the gene ends were 7 bases for V and 5 bases for J; bases not matched to a gene: 7. This CDR3 is 13 amino acids long. Germline CDR1 and CDR2: SQVTM and ANQGSEA. CDR3 region: CSADDRGRTEAFF. The DNA of the CDR3 is TGCAGCGCGGATGACAGGGGGCGGACTGAAGCTTTCTTT.

The V and J genes are TRBV12-5 and TRBJ1-1, with D perhaps matching TRBD1 (5 bases). CDR1 is LGHNT, CDR2 FRNRAP, per germline. The CDR3 consists of 14 residues. V was shortened by 1 base and J by 6 bases, with 12 bases between the two germline ends. DNA for the CDR3: TGTGCTAGTGGTTTGGCAGGCGTGGGGGCTGAAGCTTTCTTT. Its translation is CASGLAGVGAEAFF.

CDR3 in DNA: TGTGCCAGCAGCTCCCAGGGGGCGGTCGGGGAGCTGTTTTTT. Its protein product is CASSSQGAVGELFF. J is TRBJ2-2 and V is TRBV11-2, with 8 bases lining up with TRBD1. Trimming removed 4 bases from V and 7 bases from J; junction bases left unmatched: 5. Germline V gene sequence: CDR1 SGHAT, CDR2 FQNNGV. This CDR3 has 14 amino acids. The complete variable domain, with remaining parts taken from reference TRBV11-2 and TRBJ2-2, reads EAGVAQSPRYKIIEKRQSVAFWCNPISGHATLYWYQQILGQGPKLLIQFQNNGVVDDSQLPKDRFSAERLKGVDSTLKIQPAKLEDSAVYLCASSSQGAVGELFFGEGSRLTVL.

This rearrangement joins TRBV7-8 to TRBJ1-4; unclear D gene. Germline V gene sequence: CDR1 SGHVS, CDR2 FQNEAQ. The V end was cut by 3 bases, the J end by 7 bases, with 12 bases between. The CDR3 consists of 14 residues. In DNA, the CDR3 is TGTGCCAGCAGCTTGGCTTCAGGAGGTGAAAAACTGTTTTTT. It encodes CASSLASGGEKLFF.

About this clone itself: Distinct nucleotide sequences in the sample also encode this CDR3. The chain carries TRBV28 and TRBJ1-1, with D perhaps matching TRBD1 (5 bases). Trimming shortened V by 1 base and J by 7 bases, and 13 bases separated the two germline ends. Per the germline V gene, CDR1 is MDHEN and CDR2 is SYDVKM. The CDR3 extends over 14 amino acids. The chain's CDR3 is CASSLSQGFSEAFF. The DNA for the CDR3 is TGTGCCAGCAGTTTATCTCAGGGTTTCAGTGAAGCTTTCTTT.

CDR3 bases: TGTGCCAGCAGCTTAGCGTCACCTAAGACAGGAGTCTACGAGCAGTACTTC. Translating it yields CASSLASPKTGVYEQYF. This sequence joins TRBV7-6 and TRBJ2-7, with D tentatively TRBD1 (6 bases). Per germline, CDR1 SGHVS and CDR2 FNYEAQ. The CDR3 consists of 17 residues. V shed 0 bases and J shed 3 bases, with 18 bases lying between them.

The chain joins TRBV4-1 to TRBJ2-7; D is uncertain. Germline CDR1 MGHRA, CDR2 YSYEKL. Trimming removed 1 base from V and 1 base from J, with 8 bases in between. The CDR3 is made up of 14 amino acids. The CDR3 bases are TGCGCCAGCAGCCAAGCTAATAGGTCCTACGAGCAGTACTTC. Amino acid sequence: CASSQANRSYEQYF.

The chain couples TRBV28 to TRBJ2-7; 12 bases align to TRBD2. J was trimmed by 4 bases and V by 6 bases; bases with no gene match: 4. Germline loops: CDR1 MDHEN, CDR2 SYDVKM. CDR3 length equals 14 residues. CDR3 residues: CASSGLAGRYEQYF. The CDR3 coding sequence is TGTGCCAGCAGCGGACTAGCGGGAAGGTACGAGCAGTACTTC.

This clone was recorded only once. The J gene is TRBJ2-7, the V gene TRBV6-1; unclear D gene. Germline-derived CDR1 and CDR2 are MNHNS and SASEGT. The CDR3 has 13 residues. Trimming shortened V by 2 bases and J by 11 bases, and 16 bases separated the two germline ends. This chain's CDR3 is CASSEKRDLEEYF. Written as DNA, the CDR3 is TGTGCCAGCAGTGAAAAGAGAGACTTAGAGGAGTACTTC.

J is TRBJ2-3 and V is TRBV27; D remains unclear. V was trimmed by 1 base and J by 0 bases, leaving 8 bases between them. The CDR3 runs 15 residues. The V gene's germline CDR1 is MNHEY and CDR2 SMNVEV (reference sequence). CDR3 DNA: TGTGCCAGCAGTTTATTCGGGTTTAGCACAGATACGCAGTATTTT. Translated, it gives CASSLFGFSTDTQYF.

The chain employs TRBV6-1 and TRBJ1-4; no firm D call. Trimming stripped 6 bases from V and 13 bases from J, with 15 bases between. The CDR3 consists of 12 residues. Germline V CDR1 and CDR2: MNHNS, SASEGT. CDR3 nucleotides: TGTGCCAGCAGAACCACGGCCTTGCCACTGTTTTTT. It yields the protein CASRTTALPLFF.

V gene TRBV5-5 combines with J gene TRBJ1-4, with D possibly matching TRBD1 (5 bases). V gave up 3 bases and J gave up 0 bases, with 9 bases separating them. This CDR3 region has 15 residues. Germline V gives CDR1 SGHKS, CDR2 YYEKEE (reference sequence). For the CDR3, the DNA is TGTGCCAGCAGCTGGGGACCGACAACTAATGAAAAACTGTTTTTT. The encoded protein is CASSWGPTTNEKLFF.

A single count supports this clone. This rearrangement joins TRBV19 to TRBJ1-5; D gene uncertain. In germline, CDR1 is LNHDA, CDR2 SQIVND (reference sequence). The length of the CDR3 is 12 residues. V was pared by 3 bases and J by 3 bases, with 3 bases between. CDR3 DNA: TGTGCCAGTAGTATCTTCAATCAGCCCCAGCATTTT. It translates to CASSIFNQPQHF.

The genes are TRBV7-2 and TRBJ2-1, with TRBD2 matching 7 bases. V lost 1 base and J lost 5; bases outside the gene matches: 2. The germline V gene has CDR1 SGHTA and CDR2 FQGNSA. This CDR3 region has 14 residues. The CDR3 spells CASSLVLADNEQFF. The CDR3 DNA reads TGTGCCAGCAGCTTAGTCCTAGCGGACAATGAGCAGTTCTTC.

The chain joins TRBV19 to TRBJ2-3; TRBD1 matches at 7 bases. The germline V gene encodes CDR1 LNHDA and CDR2 SQIVND (reference sequence). The CDR3 sequence is 17 residues long. Unmatched junction bases numbered 11, after V lost 5 bases and J lost 0 bases. CDR3 protein: CASSPRNRGPSTDTQYF. The CDR3 DNA reads TGTGCCAGTAGTCCCCGGAACAGGGGACCGAGCACAGATACGCAGTATTTT.

This clone occurred once. The chain uses TRBV28 and TRBJ1-1; no reliable D call. V lost 0 bases and J lost 1, with 9 bases in between. This CDR3 has 15 residues. Germline assignment: CDR1 MDHEN and CDR2 SYDVKM. The CDR3 DNA sequence: TGTGCCAGCAGTTTATGGGACGGCCCGAACACTGAAGCTTTCTTT. Amino acids: CASSLWDGPNTEAFF.

V and J are TRBV11-2 and TRBJ2-5, with D possibly TRBD2 on 6 matching bases. The CDR3 length is 16 residues. Germline CDR1 reads SGHAT; CDR2 reads FQNNGV. Trimming took off 1 base at V and 3 bases at J, with 15 bases between the two ends. The CDR3, as DNA: TGTGCCAGCAGCTTAGGGGACTTCCAGGGAAAAGAGACCCAGTACTTC. It encodes CASSLGDFQGKETQYF.